The 9 T cell receptor beta chains in this list originate from one sample, sequenced in a study of PD-L1 blockade in urothelial cancer. The method was immunoSEQ multiplex PCR; TCRdb's version includes in-frame clones alone and lacks a portion of them. The sample lists about 47,000 clones, around 81% occurring once. Time point noted: pretreatment peripheral blood. The sample in question was PBMCs, obtained around atezolizumab (anti-PD-L1) treatment. These receptors were obtained from a man aged 55 to 70 with urothelial cancer.

This chain links TRBV7-8 with TRBJ2-7; 9 nucleotides line up with TRBD1. V trimming: 2 bases; J trimming: 5 bases; junction bases outside the gene matches: 7. The CDR3 totals 15 residues. Germline V lookup: CDR1 SGHVS, CDR2 FQNEAQ. This CDR3 is CASSLRRDRVHEQYF. The DNA for the CDR3 is TGTGCCAGCAGCTTAAGGCGGGACAGGGTACACGAGCAGTACTTC.

The genes are TRBV5-1 and TRBJ2-2; D is ambiguous. This CDR3 has 15 amino acids. The V gene's germline CDR1 is SGHRS and CDR2 YFSETQ. V was trimmed by 0 bases and J by 1 base, leaving 7 bases between them. In DNA form, the CDR3 reads TGCGCCAGCAGCTTGGGTAGTGTGAACACCGGGGAGCTGTTTTTT. Translation gives CASSLGSVNTGELFF.

This chain connects TRBV5-1 to TRBJ1-4; 7 bases fit TRBD1. Losses at the gene ends were 4 bases for V and 5 bases for J; bases not matched to a gene: 8. This CDR3 contains 15 residues. Germline loops: CDR1 SGHRS, CDR2 YFSETQ. The CDR3 is CASSPIGGGNEKLFF. Here the CDR3 DNA reads TGCGCCAGCAGCCCGATCGGAGGGGGCAATGAAAAACTGTTTTTT.

The V and J genes are TRBV28 and TRBJ2-3; possibly TRBD1 for D (6 bases). Trimming stripped 6 bases from V and 3 bases from J, with 10 bases between. The CDR3 consists of 13 residues. Germline V lookup: CDR1 MDHEN, CDR2 SYDVKM. As DNA, the CDR3 is TGTGCCAGCAGCCTACAGGGAACAGATACGCAGTATTTT. Amino acids: CASSLQGTDTQYF.

This sequence joins TRBV5-8 and TRBJ2-7; D uncertain. The V gene lost 7 bases and the J gene lost 1 base, with 12 bases spanning the gap. Germline V gene sequence: CDR1 SGHTS, CDR2 YDEGEE. This CDR3 is built from 13 residues. In nucleotides, the CDR3 is TGTGCCAGCGGGCAACATCGGTCCTACGAGCAGTACTTC. It translates to CASGQHRSYEQYF.

The V gene is TRBV11-2, the J gene TRBJ2-7, with 9 bases aligning to TRBD1. Germline V gene sequence: CDR1 SGHAT, CDR2 FQNNGV. There are 15 residues in the CDR3. V was clipped by 1 base and J by 3 bases; unmatched bases: 4. The CDR3 DNA reads TGTGCCAGCAGCTTAGGAGGGACAGGGCTCTACGAGCAGTACTTC. Translation: CASSLGGTGLYEQYF.

The chain carries TRBV7-2 and TRBJ2-7; possible D gene TRBD2, 5 bases. V was pared by 5 bases and J by 1 base, with 12 bases between. The CDR3 loop spans 14 amino acids. The germline V gene encodes CDR1 SGHTA and CDR2 FQGNSA. CDR3 loop: CASSIRERSYEQYF. CDR3 sequence (DNA): TGTGCCAGCAGCATCCGAGAGCGGTCCTACGAGCAGTACTTC. The entire variable domain, with the rest obtained from reference TRBV7-2 and TRBJ2-7, is as follows: GAGVSQSPSNKVTEKGKDVELRCDPISGHTALYWYRQSLGQGLEFLIYFQGNSAPDKSGLPSDRFSAERTGGSVSTLTIQRTQQEDSAVYLCASSIRERSYEQYFGPGTRLTVT.

The chain recombines TRBV27 with TRBJ2-6; the D gene is possibly TRBD1 (6 bases). Germline CDR1 and CDR2: MNHEY and SMNVEV (reference sequence). This CDR3 comprises 15 residues. Trimming pared 2 bases from V and 2 bases from J, leaving 7 bases between. Here the CDR3 reads CASSLAGAGANVLTF. The CDR3 DNA follows: TGTGCCAGCAGTTTAGCAGGGGCTGGGGCCAACGTCCTGACTTTC.

The chain employs TRBV30 and TRBJ2-5; D unresolved. CDR1 and CDR2 from the germline V gene are GTSNPN and SVGIG (reference sequence). This CDR3 has 13 amino acids. Trimming stripped 0 bases from V and 2 bases from J, with 7 bases between. The CDR3 spells CAWSVALQETQYF. CDR3 DNA sequence: TGTGCCTGGAGTGTAGCCCTACAAGAGACCCAGTACTTC.